Presented here are 14 T cell receptor beta chains from one specimen sequenced in a study of shared clonotypes between healthy human individuals. TCRdb's copy holds only in-frame clones and misses some; the assay was immunoSEQ multiplex PCR. The top ten clones hold less than 1.5% of a sample with over a million clones, about 76% of them seen once. Specimen: memory CD4+ T cells sorted from blood. Subset defined: CD45RA-negative fraction. These receptors were taken from a man between 18 and 29 years old in good health.

The J gene is TRBJ1-2, the V gene TRBV6-1; D is uncertain. V was cut by 2 bases and J by 8 bases, with 15 bases left in between. This CDR3 spans 14 amino acids. Per germline, CDR1 MNHNS and CDR2 SASEGT. CDR3 protein: CASSEFGLRGGYTF. Here the CDR3 DNA reads TGTGCCAGCAGTGAATTCGGACTTCGAGGGGGCTACACCTTC.

This clone was observed a few times. The V and J genes are TRBV4-3 and TRBJ2-7; TRBD2 matches 10 bases. Germline V gene sequence: CDR1 LGHNA, CDR2 YSLEER. V was pared by 4 bases and J by 4 bases, with 7 bases of the junction left unmatched. The CDR3 totals 15 residues. The CDR3 protein is CASSRGLAGVYEQYF. The CDR3 DNA reads as TGCGCCAGCAGCCGAGGGCTAGCGGGAGTATACGAGCAGTACTTC.

The chain links TRBV6-6 to TRBJ2-5; 10 bases line up with TRBD2. Trimming at V came to 5 bases and at J to 9 bases, leaving 12 bases not matched to a gene. There are 15 residues in the CDR3. Germline V gives CDR1 MNHNY, CDR2 SVGAGI (reference sequence). The CDR3 loop is CASSPTSGDAGAQYF. The CDR3 bases are TGTGCCAGCAGTCCAACTAGCGGGGACGCGGGGGCCCAGTACTTC.

The chain employs TRBV9 and TRBJ1-1, with unresolved D. Germline V gene sequence: CDR1 SGDLS, CDR2 YYNGEE. V lost 0 bases and J lost 1, with 13 bases in between. The CDR3 has 16 residues. This CDR3 reads CASSVGAENPNTEAFF. The CDR3 region has the DNA TGTGCCAGCAGCGTAGGGGCGGAGAACCCGAACACTGAAGCTTTCTTT.

The chain carries TRBV29-1 and TRBJ2-7; the match to TRBD2 covers 13 bases. Germline lookup yields CDR1 SQVTM and CDR2 ANQGSEA. The V gene end was trimmed by 6 bases and the J gene end by 3 bases; junction bases not matched to a gene: 5. The length of the CDR3 is 14 residues. In DNA form, the CDR3 reads TGCAGCGTACGGACTAGCGGGAGAAACTACGAGCAGTACTTC. Protein product: CSVRTSGRNYEQYF.

The chain is built from TRBV5-1 and TRBJ2-1; D remains unclear. The V gene's germline CDR1 is SGHRS and CDR2 YFSETQ. Trimming took off 0 bases at V and 11 bases at J, with 15 bases between the two ends. CDR3 length: 14 residues. CDR3 in DNA: TGCGCCAGCAGCTTGGAGATTGCCCGCGGTCAGCAGTTCTTC. The encoded protein is CASSLEIARGQQFF. Full variable domain (missing parts from reference TRBV5-1 and TRBJ2-1): KAGVTQTPRYLIKTRGQQVTLSCSPISGHRSVSWYQQTPGQGLQFLFEYFSETQRNKGNFPGRFSGRQFSNSRSEMNVSTLELGDSALYLCASSLEIARGQQFFGPGTRLTVL.

This rearrangement joins TRBV5-1 to TRBJ1-2, with D unclear. Per germline, CDR1 SGHRS and CDR2 YFSETQ. Trimming took 4 bases from V and 5 from J, leaving 12 bases between them. This CDR3 is 13 amino acids long. DNA of the CDR3: TGCGCCAGCAGCCTCAAGGACCTTTATGGCTACACCTTC. As protein: CASSLKDLYGYTF. Drawing the rest from reference TRBV5-1 and TRBJ1-2, the complete variable domain is KAGVTQTPRYLIKTRGQQVTLSCSPISGHRSVSWYQQTPGQGLQFLFEYFSETQRNKGNFPGRFSGRQFSNSRSEMNVSTLELGDSALYLCASSLKDLYGYTFGSGTRLTVV.

This chain connects TRBV5-6 to TRBJ1-1, with 8 nucleotides matching TRBD1. CDR3 length: 14 amino acids. Germline values: CDR1 SGHDT, CDR2 YYEEEE. J was trimmed by 8 bases and V by 0 bases; bases with no gene match: 6. CDR3 DNA sequence: TGTGCCAGCAGCTTGGCAGGGGGCAGTGTAGAAGCTTTCTTT. This sequence encodes CASSLAGGSVEAFF.

This clone was counted once. The chain uses TRBV6-1 and TRBJ2-6; D gene uncertain. Trimming pared 6 bases from V and 3 bases from J, leaving 6 bases between. Germline values: CDR1 MNHNS, CDR2 SASEGT. The CDR3 consists of 13 residues. The CDR3 loop is CASRINGANVLTF. CDR3 DNA: TGTGCCAGCAGAATAAATGGGGCCAACGTCCTGACTTTC.

V is TRBV10-2 and J is TRBJ2-1, with 7 nucleotides matching TRBD2. The V gene's germline CDR1 is WSHSY and CDR2 SAAADI. V shed 10 bases and J 2 bases; nucleotides not matched to a gene: 8. The CDR3 is 14 amino acids. In DNA form, the CDR3 reads TGCGCCACCTTTACTAGCGAGCCCTACAATGAGCAGTTCTTC. Translated, it gives CATFTSEPYNEQFF.

This clone came up a few times. This chain joins TRBV5-4 and TRBJ2-1, with D possibly matching TRBD2 (6 bases). Germline CDR1 reads SGHNT; CDR2 reads YYREEE (reference sequence). V shed 4 bases and J shed 3 bases, with 14 bases lying between them. The CDR3 runs 15 residues. CDR3 sequence: CASSLVDSGYNEQFF. The CDR3 region has the DNA TGTGCCAGCAGCCTGGTTGATAGCGGCTACAATGAGCAGTTCTTC.

The chain recombines TRBV18 with TRBJ2-3; D may be TRBD1 (5 bases). The length of the CDR3 is 14 residues. CDR1 KGHSH and CDR2 LQKENI come from the germline V gene. V lost 6 bases, J lost 0 bases, and 10 bases lay in between. CDR3 nucleotide sequence: TGTGCCAGCTCCCTCCAGGGTAGCACAGATACGCAGTATTTT. Protein sequence: CASSLQGSTDTQYF.

This clone was picked up one time. The CDR3 region has the DNA TGTGCCAGCAGCACCGGACTAGCGGGGGCCAACGAGCAGTACTTC. This sequence encodes CASSTGLAGANEQYF. V and J are TRBV7-2 and TRBJ2-7; the match to TRBD2 covers 13 bases. V was clipped by 5 bases and J by 5 bases; unmatched bases: 6. Germline CDR1 SGHTA, CDR2 FQGNSA. This CDR3 contains 15 residues.

The chain combines TRBV9 with TRBJ2-3; the D gene is possibly TRBD1 (5 bases). The germline V gene encodes CDR1 SGDLS and CDR2 YYNGEE. V gave up 4 bases and J gave up 5 bases, with 8 bases separating them. CDR3 size: 12 residues. The CDR3 spells CASSLRGDTQYF. CDR3 nucleotide sequence: TGTGCCAGCAGCCTTAGGGGAGATACGCAGTATTTT.